This TCR beta chain is drawn from a study of Tregs in tolerant kidney transplant recipients. Study-level findings and limits: The most relevant donor-specific Treg TCRbeta repertoire apparently came from expansion with activated donor B cells. Findings come from small patient numbers and require larger validation. Biological reproducibility was not directly addressed, but technical replication error appeared minimal.

Worth noting for this clone: Its specificity is not known.

Unstimulated Tregs (CD4+CD25+CD127-) and CD4+CD25- non-Tregs were sorted from PBMCs. The junction had 3 bases not matched to a gene; V was cut back by 2 bases and J by 0 bases. The CDR3 has 15 amino acids. From germline, CDR1 is MGHDK and CDR2 SYGVNS. TCRdb's copy holds only in-frame clones and misses some; the assay was immunoSEQ multiplex PCR. The sample includes about 240,000 clones, 65% to 85% of them seen just once. The receptor's source is a human donor in good health. Sequencing input: CD4+ T cells from blood. This rearrangement joins TRBV25-1 to TRBJ1-1, with 7 bases identical to TRBD1. The CDR3 DNA reads TGTGCCAGCAGTGAACTTACAGGGGTGAACACTGAAGCTTTCTTT. Translated: CASSELTGVNTEAFF.